Below, 18 T cell receptor beta chains from the same sample are listed, as sequenced in a study of vaccination and CD4 T cells after COVID-19. TCRdb independently ran MiXCR on the PCR reads; one entry per CDR3 protein. The sample includes some 18,000 distinct CDR3 sequences, just over 60% of them seen just once. The input for sequencing was CD4+ T cells from blood, taken after SARS-CoV-2 vaccination. The receptors originated from a human donor who had recovered from COVID-19.

This chain links TRBV20-1 with TRBJ2-1; 10 bases are a match to TRBD2. Germline V gene sequence: CDR1 DFQATT, CDR2 SNEGSKA (reference sequence). Germline trimming cut 5 bases from V and 0 bases from J; bases unmatched to any gene: 7. This CDR3 is built from 16 residues. The CDR3 bases are TGCAGTGCTGGGGAACTAGCGGGACGCTCCTACAATGAGCAGTTCTTC. Amino acid sequence: CSAGELAGRSYNEQFF.

V is TRBV7-9 and J is TRBJ2-1; D is possibly TRBD2 (7 bases). The germline CDR1 and CDR2 sequences are SEHNR and FQNEAQ (reference sequence). V lost 7 bases, J lost 3 bases, and 22 bases lay in between. This CDR3 has 17 residues. CDR3 DNA: TGTGCCAGCAAACCTTTGGGGGGGCTAGCGAACTACAATGAGCAGTTCTTC. It codes for CASKPLGGLANYNEQFF.

J is TRBJ1-2 and V is TRBV19, with D possibly TRBD1 on 5 matching bases. V lost 6 bases and J lost 7, with 15 bases in between. Germline lookup yields CDR1 LNHDA and CDR2 SQIVND (reference sequence). This CDR3 has 13 residues. The CDR3 nucleotides are TGTGCCAGTAGGGGGTACAGGATAATTGGCTACACCTTC. Translation: CASRGYRIIGYTF.

This clonotype was seen only a few times. The chain couples TRBV21-1 to TRBJ1-1. TRBV21-1 is given as a pseudogene. The CDR3 loop spans 14 amino acids. The CDR3 DNA sequence: TGTGCCAGCAGCAGCACAACTAATTCGGCTGAAGCTTTCTTT. Its translation is CASSSTTNSAEAFF.

The chain carries TRBV20-1 and TRBJ2-7; D gene uncertain. Trimming left V 6 bases short and J 1 base short, with 7 bases between. Looked up from germline, CDR1 is DFQATT and CDR2 is SNEGSKA (reference sequence). CDR3 length: 11 amino acids. The CDR3 spells CSAARSYEQYF. The CDR3 DNA reads TGCAGTGCGGCGCGTTCCTACGAGCAGTACTTC.

This sequence joins TRBV2 and TRBJ2-4; unclear D gene. Trimming pared 3 bases from V and 8 bases from J, leaving 11 bases between. Germline CDR1 and CDR2: SNHLY and FYNNEI. The CDR3 sequence is 13 residues long. The CDR3, as DNA: TGTGCCAGCAGTGATGGATCGGGCGACATTCAGTACTTC. Translated: CASSDGSGDIQYF.

The count of this clonotype is one. The J gene is TRBJ2-3, the V gene TRBV20-1; the D gene is possibly TRBD2 (5 bases). CDR1 DFQATT and CDR2 SNEGSKA come from the germline V gene (reference sequence). The CDR3 spans 14 residues. V lost 0 bases, J lost 1 base, and 8 bases lay in between. Here the CDR3 reads CSARDYGGTDTQYF. DNA for the CDR3: TGCAGTGCTAGAGATTACGGGGGCACAGATACGCAGTATTTT.

The genes are TRBV7-2 and TRBJ2-7; 13 bases are a match to TRBD2. Germline V gene lookup returns CDR1 SGHTA and CDR2 FQGNSA. J gave up 3 bases and V 3 bases, and 5 bases lay outside the gene matches. This CDR3 comprises 16 residues. The CDR3 bases are TGTGCCAGCAGCTTCGAGGGACTAGCGGGGCACTACGAGCAGTACTTC. Protein product: CASSFEGLAGHYEQYF.

The sample holds a few counts of this clonotype. This rearrangement joins TRBV19 to TRBJ2-1; TRBD2 matches at 9 bases. The J segment lost 9 bases and the V segment lost 10 bases, leaving 13 bases of the junction unmatched. CDR1 LNHDA and CDR2 SQIVND come from the germline V gene (reference sequence). The CDR3 is 14 residues long. The CDR3 sequence: CATAVQASGAEQFF. Here the CDR3 DNA reads TGTGCCACCGCCGTTCAGGCTAGCGGGGCTGAGCAGTTCTTC. Using reference TRBV19 and TRBJ2-1 for the parts outside the CDR3, the full variable domain is DGGITQSPKYLFRKEGQNVTLSCEQNLNHDAMYWYRQDPGQGLRLIYYSQIVNDFQKGDIAEGYSVSREKKESFPLTVTSAQKNPTAFYLCATAVQASGAEQFFGPGTRLTVL.

This sequence joins TRBV11-2 and TRBJ2-6; 10 bases match TRBD1. The ends lost 7 bases at V and 1 base at J; junction bases unmatched: 7. This CDR3 is 17 amino acids long. Germline V gene lookup returns CDR1 SGHAT and CDR2 FQNNGV. The CDR3 bases are TGTGCCAGCACCCGGGGACAGGGGAAATCTGGGGCCAACGTCCTGACTTTC. Translated: CASTRGQGKSGANVLTF.

The chain carries TRBV6-1 and TRBJ1-2, with a tentative D call TRBD1 (5 bases). CDR3 length: 15 residues. Trimming took 5 bases from V and 0 from J, leaving 13 bases between them. Germline assignment: CDR1 MNHNS and CDR2 SASEGT. The CDR3 DNA is TGTGCCAGCAGTAGAGCTCAGGGCGCTAACTATGGCTACACCTTC. Amino acids: CASSRAQGANYGYTF.

CDR3 region: CASRTTSGSTDTQYF. In DNA, the CDR3 is TGTGCCAGCAGGACTACTAGCGGGAGCACAGATACGCAGTATTTT. V usage is TRBV12-3 or TRBV12-4 and J usage is TRBJ2-3; 9 bases are a match to TRBD2. J was trimmed by 0 bases and V by 6 bases; bases with no gene match: 4. The CDR3 has 15 amino acids.

The gene calls are TRBV12-3 or TRBV12-4 and TRBJ1-2; the D gene is possibly TRBD1 (5 bases). The CDR3 is 13 residues long. V lost 6 bases and J 12 bases, leaving 20 bases between the germline ends. The CDR3 loop reads CASRISGTPTHTF. DNA for the CDR3: TGTGCCAGCAGAATATCCGGGACTCCGACTCACACCTTC.

V and J are TRBV12-3 or TRBV12-4 and TRBJ2-5, with D unclear. This CDR3 contains 13 residues. The V gene lost 6 bases and the J gene lost 7 bases, with 15 bases spanning the gap. This chain's CDR3 is CASSLQVAGTQYF. The CDR3 DNA reads TGTGCCAGCAGCCTGCAGGTAGCAGGGACCCAGTACTTC.

The CDR3 nucleotides read TGTGCCAGCAGTAGCCGACAGACCCTTGAAGCTTTCTTT. Translating it yields CASSSRQTLEAFF. The rearrangement joins TRBV6-1 to TRBJ1-1, with D perhaps TRBD1 (5 bases). Germline V gene data show CDR1 as MNHNS and CDR2 as SASEGT. Between the trimmed V and J ends, which lost 5 bases and 7 bases, there was a span of 14 bases. The CDR3 length is 13 residues.

The chain couples TRBV7-8 to TRBJ2-7; D is uncertain. With 1 base removed from V and 2 bases from J, the gap between germline ends came to 9 bases. The germline CDR1 and CDR2 sequences are SGHVS and FQNEAQ. This CDR3 has 14 amino acids. CDR3 sequence reads: CASSLGRMPYEQYF. The CDR3 region has the DNA TGTGCCAGCAGCTTAGGACGGATGCCCTACGAGCAGTACTTC.

The rearrangement links TRBV5-1 to TRBJ2-5; 7 bases agree with TRBD1. Trimming removed 0 bases from V and 6 bases from J; junction bases left unmatched: 2. The CDR3 loop spans 13 amino acids. Germline CDR1 is SGHRS and CDR2 is YFSETQ. CDR3 DNA: TGCGCCAGCAGCTTGGGACAGGGACAGACCCAGTACTTC. It codes for CASSLGQGQTQYF.

As regards this clonotype: At one end, the junction sequence differs from germline, possibly due to a read error. The chain employs TRBV20-1 and TRBJ1-5; no reliable D call. CDR3 length: 12 residues. Germline CDR1 reads DFQATT; CDR2 reads SNEGSKA (reference sequence). The CDR3: CSAGRENRPQHF. In DNA form, the CDR3 reads TGCAGTGCAGGCAGAGAAAATCGGCCCCAGCATTTT.